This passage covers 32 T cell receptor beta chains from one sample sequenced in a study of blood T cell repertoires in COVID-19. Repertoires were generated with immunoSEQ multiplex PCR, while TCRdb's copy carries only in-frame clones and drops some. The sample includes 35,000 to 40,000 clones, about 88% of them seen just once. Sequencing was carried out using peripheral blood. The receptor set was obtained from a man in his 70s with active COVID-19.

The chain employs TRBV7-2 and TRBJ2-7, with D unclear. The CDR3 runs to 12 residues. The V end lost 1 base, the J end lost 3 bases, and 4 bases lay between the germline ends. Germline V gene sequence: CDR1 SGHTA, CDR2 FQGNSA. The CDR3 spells CASSLVFYEQYF. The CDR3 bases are TGTGCCAGCAGCTTAGTCTTCTACGAGCAGTACTTC.

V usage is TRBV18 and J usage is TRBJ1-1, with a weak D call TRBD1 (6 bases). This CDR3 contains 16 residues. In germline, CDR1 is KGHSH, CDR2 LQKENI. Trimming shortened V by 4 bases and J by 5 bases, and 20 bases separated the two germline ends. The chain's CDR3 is CASSLYPKKRGTEAFF. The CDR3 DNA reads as TGTGCCAGCTCACTCTATCCTAAGAAAAGGGGGACTGAAGCTTTCTTT.

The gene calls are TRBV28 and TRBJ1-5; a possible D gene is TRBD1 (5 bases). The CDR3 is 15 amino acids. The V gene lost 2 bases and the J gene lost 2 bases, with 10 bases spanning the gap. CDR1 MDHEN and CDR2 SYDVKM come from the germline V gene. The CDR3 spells CASSLVDSRNQPQHF. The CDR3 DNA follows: TGTGCCAGCAGTTTAGTCGACAGCCGCAATCAGCCCCAGCATTTT.

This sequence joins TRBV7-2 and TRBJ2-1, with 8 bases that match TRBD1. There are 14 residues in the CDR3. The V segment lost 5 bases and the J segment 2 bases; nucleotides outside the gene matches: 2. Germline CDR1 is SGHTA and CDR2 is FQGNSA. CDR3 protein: CASSAGGPYNEQFF. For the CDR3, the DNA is TGTGCCAGCAGCGCAGGGGGCCCCTACAATGAGCAGTTCTTC.

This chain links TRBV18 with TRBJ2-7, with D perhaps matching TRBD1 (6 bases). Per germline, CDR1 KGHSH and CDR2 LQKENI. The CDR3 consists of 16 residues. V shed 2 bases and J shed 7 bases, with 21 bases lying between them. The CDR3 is CASSPTGHLRSKEQYF. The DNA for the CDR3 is TGTGCCAGCTCACCAACGGGACACCTAAGGTCTAAAGAGCAGTACTTC.

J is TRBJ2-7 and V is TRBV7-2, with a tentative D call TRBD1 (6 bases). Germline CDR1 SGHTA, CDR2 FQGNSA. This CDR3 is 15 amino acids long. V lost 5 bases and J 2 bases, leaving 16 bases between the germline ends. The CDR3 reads CASSPEANRAYEQYF. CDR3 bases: TGTGCCAGCAGCCCCGAGGCTAACAGGGCCTACGAGCAGTACTTC.

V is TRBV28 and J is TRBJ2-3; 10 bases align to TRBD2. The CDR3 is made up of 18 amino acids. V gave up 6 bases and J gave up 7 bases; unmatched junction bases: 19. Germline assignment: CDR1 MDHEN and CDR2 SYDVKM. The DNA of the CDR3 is TGTGCCAGCAGCCGGCGGGCTAGCGGGAGTGGGATTCGATATACGCAGTATTTT. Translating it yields CASSRRASGSGIRYTQYF.

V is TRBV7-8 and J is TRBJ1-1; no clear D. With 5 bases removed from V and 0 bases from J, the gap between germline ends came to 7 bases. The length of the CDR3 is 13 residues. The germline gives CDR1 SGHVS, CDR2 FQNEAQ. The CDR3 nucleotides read TGTGCCAGCAGCCTGACAATGAACACTGAAGCTTTCTTT. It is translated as CASSLTMNTEAFF.

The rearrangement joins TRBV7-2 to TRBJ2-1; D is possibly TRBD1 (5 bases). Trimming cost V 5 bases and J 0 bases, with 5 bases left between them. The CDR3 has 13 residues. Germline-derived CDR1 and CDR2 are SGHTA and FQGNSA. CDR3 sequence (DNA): TGTGCCAGCAGCAGGGGCTCCTACAATGAGCAGTTCTTC. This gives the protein CASSRGSYNEQFF.

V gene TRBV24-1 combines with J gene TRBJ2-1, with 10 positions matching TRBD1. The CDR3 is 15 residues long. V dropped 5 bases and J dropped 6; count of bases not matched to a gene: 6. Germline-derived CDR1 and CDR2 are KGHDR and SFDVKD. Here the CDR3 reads CATSAGTGVRNEQFF. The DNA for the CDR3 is TGTGCCACCAGTGCCGGGACAGGGGTCCGCAATGAGCAGTTCTTC.

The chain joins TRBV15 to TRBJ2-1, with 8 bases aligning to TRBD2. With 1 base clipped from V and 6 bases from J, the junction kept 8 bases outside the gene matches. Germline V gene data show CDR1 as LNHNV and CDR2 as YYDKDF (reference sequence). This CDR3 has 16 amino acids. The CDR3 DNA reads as TGTGCCACCAGCAGAGGGCCTGCGGGAGGCCCCAATGAGCAGTTCTTC. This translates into CATSRGPAGGPNEQFF.

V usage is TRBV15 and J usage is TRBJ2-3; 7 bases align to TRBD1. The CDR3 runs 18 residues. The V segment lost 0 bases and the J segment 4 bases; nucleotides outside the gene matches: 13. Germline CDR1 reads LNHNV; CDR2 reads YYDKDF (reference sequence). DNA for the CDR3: TGTGCCACCAGCAGAGATCGGGTAGCAGGGGGAACACCAGATACGCAGTATTTT. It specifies CATSRDRVAGGTPDTQYF.

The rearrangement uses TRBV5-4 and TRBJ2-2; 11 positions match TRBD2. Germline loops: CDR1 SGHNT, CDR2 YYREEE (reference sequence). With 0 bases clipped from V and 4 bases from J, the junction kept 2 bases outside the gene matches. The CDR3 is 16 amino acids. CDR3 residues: CASSLASGRLTGELFF. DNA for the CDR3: TGTGCCAGCAGCTTGGCTAGCGGGAGGCTCACCGGGGAGCTGTTTTTT.

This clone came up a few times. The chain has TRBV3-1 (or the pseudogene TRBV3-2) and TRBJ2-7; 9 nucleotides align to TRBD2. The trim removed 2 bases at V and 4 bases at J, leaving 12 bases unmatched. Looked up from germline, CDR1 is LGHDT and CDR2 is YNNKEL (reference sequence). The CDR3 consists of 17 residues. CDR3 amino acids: CASSQPGGLAGRYEQYF. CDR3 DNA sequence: TGTGCCAGCAGCCAACCCGGGGGGCTAGCGGGACGGTACGAGCAGTACTTC.

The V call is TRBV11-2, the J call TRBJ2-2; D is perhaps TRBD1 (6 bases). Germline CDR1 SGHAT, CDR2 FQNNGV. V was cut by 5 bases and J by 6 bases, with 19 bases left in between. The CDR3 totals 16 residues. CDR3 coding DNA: TGTGCCAGCAGCCACAGGGAGCCGCCGAGGGCCGGGGAGCTGTTTTTT. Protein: CASSHREPPRAGELFF.

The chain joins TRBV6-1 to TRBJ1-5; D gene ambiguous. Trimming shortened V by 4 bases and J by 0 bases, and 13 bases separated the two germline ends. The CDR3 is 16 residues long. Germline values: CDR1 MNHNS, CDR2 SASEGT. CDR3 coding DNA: TGTGCCAGCAGTGCCCAGGTTCTTCCTAGCAATCAGCCCCAGCATTTT. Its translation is CASSAQVLPSNQPQHF.

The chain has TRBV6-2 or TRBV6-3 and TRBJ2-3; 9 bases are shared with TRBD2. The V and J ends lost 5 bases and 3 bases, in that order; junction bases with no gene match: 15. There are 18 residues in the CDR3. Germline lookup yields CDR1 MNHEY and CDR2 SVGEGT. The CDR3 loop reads CASSAEGRLAGITDTQYF. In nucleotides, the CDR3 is TGTGCCAGCAGTGCGGAGGGCCGGCTAGCGGGGATTACAGATACGCAGTATTTT.

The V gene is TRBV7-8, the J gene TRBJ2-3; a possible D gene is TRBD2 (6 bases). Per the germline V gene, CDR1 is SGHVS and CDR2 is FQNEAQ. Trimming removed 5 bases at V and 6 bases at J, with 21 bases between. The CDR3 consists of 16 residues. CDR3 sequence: CASSPGDSRGGDTQYF. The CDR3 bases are TGTGCCAGCAGCCCTGGGGACTCTAGGGGTGGTGATACGCAGTATTTT. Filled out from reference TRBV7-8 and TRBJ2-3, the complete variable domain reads GAGVSQSPRYKVAKRGQDVALRCDPISGHVSLFWYQQALGQGPEFLTYFQNEAQLDKSGLPSDRFFAERPEGSVSTLKIQRTQQEDSAVYLCASSPGDSRGGDTQYFGPGTRLTVL.

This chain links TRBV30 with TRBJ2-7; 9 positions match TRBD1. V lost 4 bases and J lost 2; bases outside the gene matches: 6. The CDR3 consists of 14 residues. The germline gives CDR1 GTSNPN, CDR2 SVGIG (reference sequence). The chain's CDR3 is CAWNGQGSTYEQYF. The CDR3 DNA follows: TGTGCCTGGAACGGACAGGGGAGCACCTACGAGCAGTACTTC.

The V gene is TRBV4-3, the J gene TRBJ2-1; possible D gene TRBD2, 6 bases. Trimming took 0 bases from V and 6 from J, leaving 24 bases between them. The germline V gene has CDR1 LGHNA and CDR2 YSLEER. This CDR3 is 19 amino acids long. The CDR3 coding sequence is TGCGCCAGCAGCCAAGATAAGGAACTGTGGGGGACTCACCTCAATGAGCAGTTCTTC. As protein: CASSQDKELWGTHLNEQFF.

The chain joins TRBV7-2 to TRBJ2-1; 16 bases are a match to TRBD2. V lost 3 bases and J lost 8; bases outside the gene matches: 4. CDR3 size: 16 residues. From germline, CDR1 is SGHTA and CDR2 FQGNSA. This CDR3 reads CASSLGLAGGGDEQFF. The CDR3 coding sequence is TGTGCCAGCAGCTTGGGACTAGCGGGAGGGGGGGATGAGCAGTTCTTC.

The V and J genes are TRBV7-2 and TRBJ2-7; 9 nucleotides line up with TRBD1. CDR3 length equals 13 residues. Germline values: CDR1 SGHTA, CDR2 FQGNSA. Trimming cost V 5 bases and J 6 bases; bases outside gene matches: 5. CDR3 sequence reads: CASSKQGAGEQYF. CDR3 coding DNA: TGTGCCAGCAGCAAACAGGGGGCGGGCGAGCAGTACTTC.

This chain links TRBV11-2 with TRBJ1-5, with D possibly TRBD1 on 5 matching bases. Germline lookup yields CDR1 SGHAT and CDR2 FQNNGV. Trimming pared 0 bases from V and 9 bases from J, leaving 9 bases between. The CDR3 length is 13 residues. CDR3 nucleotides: TGTGCCAGCAGCTTAGAGCGGGGCGGGCCCCAGCATTTT. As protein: CASSLERGGPQHF.

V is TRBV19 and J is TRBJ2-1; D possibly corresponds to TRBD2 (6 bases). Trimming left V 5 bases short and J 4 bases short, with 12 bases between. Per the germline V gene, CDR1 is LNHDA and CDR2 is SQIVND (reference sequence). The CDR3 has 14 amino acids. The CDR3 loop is CASSPPGVYNEQFF. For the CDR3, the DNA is TGTGCCAGTAGTCCACCGGGGGTTTACAATGAGCAGTTCTTC. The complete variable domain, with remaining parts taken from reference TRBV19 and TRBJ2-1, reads DGGITQSPKYLFRKEGQNVTLSCEQNLNHDAMYWYRQDPGQGLRLIYYSQIVNDFQKGDIAEGYSVSREKKESFPLTVTSAQKNPTAFYLCASSPPGVYNEQFFGPGTRLTVL.

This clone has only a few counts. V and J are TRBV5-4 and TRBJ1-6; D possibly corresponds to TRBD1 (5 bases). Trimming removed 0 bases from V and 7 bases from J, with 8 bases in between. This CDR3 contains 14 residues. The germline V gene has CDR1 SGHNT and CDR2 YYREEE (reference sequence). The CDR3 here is CASSLAGPNSPLHF. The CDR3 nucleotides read TGTGCCAGCAGCTTGGCAGGGCCCAATTCACCCCTCCACTTT. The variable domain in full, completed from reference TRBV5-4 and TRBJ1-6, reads ETGVTQSPTHLIKTRGQQVTLRCSSQSGHNTVSWYQQALGQGPQFIFQYYREEENGRGNFPPRFSGLQFPNYSSELNVNALELDDSALYLCASSLAGPNSPLHFGNGTRLTVT.

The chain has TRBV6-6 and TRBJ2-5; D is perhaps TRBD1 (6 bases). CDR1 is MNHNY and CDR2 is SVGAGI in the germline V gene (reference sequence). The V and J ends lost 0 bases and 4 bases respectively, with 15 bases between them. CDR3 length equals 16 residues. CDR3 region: CASSYSGRQAGETQYF. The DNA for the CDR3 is TGTGCCAGCAGTTACTCGGGCAGACAGGCAGGAGAGACCCAGTACTTC.

CDR3 in DNA: TGTGCCAGCACCCCCTCGAGGGACAGGGGCCTTGGCTACACCTTC. Translation gives CASTPSRDRGLGYTF. This chain links TRBV6-6 with TRBJ1-2, with 10 bases fitting TRBD1. The J segment lost 7 bases and the V segment lost 7 bases, leaving 12 bases of the junction unmatched. The germline gives CDR1 MNHNY, CDR2 SVGAGI (reference sequence). This CDR3 region has 15 residues.

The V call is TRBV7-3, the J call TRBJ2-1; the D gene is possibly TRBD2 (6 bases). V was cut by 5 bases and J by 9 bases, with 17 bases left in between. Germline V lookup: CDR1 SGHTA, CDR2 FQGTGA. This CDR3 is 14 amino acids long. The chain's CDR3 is CASSPQGLGGEQFF. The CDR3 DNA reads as TGTGCCAGCAGCCCGCAGGGTTTGGGAGGTGAGCAGTTCTTC.

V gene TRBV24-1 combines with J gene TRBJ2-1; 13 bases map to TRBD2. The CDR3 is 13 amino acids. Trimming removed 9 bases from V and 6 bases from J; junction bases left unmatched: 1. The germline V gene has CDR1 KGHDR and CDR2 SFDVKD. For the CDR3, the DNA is TGTGCCACCGGACTAGCGGGGGCCAATGAGCAGTTCTTC. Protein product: CATGLAGANEQFF.

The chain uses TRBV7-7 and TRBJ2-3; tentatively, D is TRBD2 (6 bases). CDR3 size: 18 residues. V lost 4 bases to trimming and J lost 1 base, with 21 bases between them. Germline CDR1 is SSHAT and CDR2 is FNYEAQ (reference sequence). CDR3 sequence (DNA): TGTGCCAGCAGCTCCGTCCTTGGGGGAGGTGGAGGCACAGATACGCAGTATTTT. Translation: CASSSVLGGGGGTDTQYF.

CDR3 in DNA: TGCGCCAGCAGTCCCCTACCGGGACAGGGGAATTCACCCCTCCACTTT. It yields the protein CASSPLPGQGNSPLHF. V usage is TRBV23-1 and J usage is TRBJ1-6; 10 bases match TRBD1. TRBV23-1 is an ORF for which the function is uncertain. The CDR3 runs to 16 residues. After removal of 4 bases from V and 7 bases from J, the junction contained 7 bases not matched to a gene.

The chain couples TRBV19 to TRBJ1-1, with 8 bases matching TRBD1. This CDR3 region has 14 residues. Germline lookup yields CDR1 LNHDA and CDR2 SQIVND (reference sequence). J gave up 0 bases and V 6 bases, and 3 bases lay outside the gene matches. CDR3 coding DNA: TGTGCCAGTAGGCAGGGGGCGGTGAACACTGAAGCTTTCTTT. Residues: CASRQGAVNTEAFF.